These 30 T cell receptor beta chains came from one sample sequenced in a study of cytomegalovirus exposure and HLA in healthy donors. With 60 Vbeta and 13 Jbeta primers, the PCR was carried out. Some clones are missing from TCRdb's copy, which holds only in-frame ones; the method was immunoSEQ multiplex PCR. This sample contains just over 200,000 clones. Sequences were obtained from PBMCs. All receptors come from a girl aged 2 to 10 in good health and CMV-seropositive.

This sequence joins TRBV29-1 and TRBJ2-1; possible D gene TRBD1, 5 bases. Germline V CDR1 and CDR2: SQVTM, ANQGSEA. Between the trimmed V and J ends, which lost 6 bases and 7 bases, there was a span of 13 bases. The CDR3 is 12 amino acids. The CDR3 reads CSVPKQVNEQFF. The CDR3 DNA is TGCAGCGTGCCAAAACAGGTAAATGAGCAGTTCTTC.

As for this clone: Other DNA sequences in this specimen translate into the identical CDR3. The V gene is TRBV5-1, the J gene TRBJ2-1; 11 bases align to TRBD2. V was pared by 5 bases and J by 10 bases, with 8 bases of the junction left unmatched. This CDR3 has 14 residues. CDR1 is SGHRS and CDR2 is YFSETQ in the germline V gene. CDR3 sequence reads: CASRPLAGGGEQFF. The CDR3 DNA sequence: TGCGCCAGCAGGCCCCTAGCGGGAGGAGGGGAGCAGTTCTTC.

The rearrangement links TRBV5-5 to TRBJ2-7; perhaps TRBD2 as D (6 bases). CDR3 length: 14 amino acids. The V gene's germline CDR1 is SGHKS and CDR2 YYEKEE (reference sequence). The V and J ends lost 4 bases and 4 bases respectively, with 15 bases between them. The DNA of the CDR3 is TGTGCCAGCAGCCTGGCTCATGCGGGGTACGAGCAGTACTTC. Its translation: CASSLAHAGYEQYF.

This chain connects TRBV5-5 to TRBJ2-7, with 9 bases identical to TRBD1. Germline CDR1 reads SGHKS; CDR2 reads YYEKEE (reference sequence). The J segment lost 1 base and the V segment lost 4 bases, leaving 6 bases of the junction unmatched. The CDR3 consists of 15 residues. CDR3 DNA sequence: TGTGCCAGCAGCGGGGGACAGGGATCTTCCTACGAGCAGTACTTC. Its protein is CASSGGQGSSYEQYF.

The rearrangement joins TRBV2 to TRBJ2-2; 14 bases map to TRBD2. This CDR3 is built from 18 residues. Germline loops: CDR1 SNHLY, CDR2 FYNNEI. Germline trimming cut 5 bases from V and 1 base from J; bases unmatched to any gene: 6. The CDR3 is CASSSDGLAGGNTGELFF. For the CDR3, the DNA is TGTGCCAGCAGTTCCGACGGACTAGCGGGAGGGAACACCGGGGAGCTGTTTTTT.

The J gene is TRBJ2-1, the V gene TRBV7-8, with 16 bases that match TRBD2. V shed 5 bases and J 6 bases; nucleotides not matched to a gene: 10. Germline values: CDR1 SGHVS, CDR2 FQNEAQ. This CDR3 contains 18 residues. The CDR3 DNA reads TGTGCCAGCAGCCGACCCGGGACTAGCGGGAGGGCCGCCAATGAGCAGTTCTTC. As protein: CASSRPGTSGRAANEQFF.

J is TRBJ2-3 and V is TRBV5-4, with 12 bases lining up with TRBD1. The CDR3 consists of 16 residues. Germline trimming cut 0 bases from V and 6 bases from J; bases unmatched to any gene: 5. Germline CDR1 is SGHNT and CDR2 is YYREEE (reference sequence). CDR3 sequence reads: CASSLVGQGAVDTQYF. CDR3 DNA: TGTGCCAGCAGCTTGGTGGGACAGGGGGCGGTGGATACGCAGTATTTT.

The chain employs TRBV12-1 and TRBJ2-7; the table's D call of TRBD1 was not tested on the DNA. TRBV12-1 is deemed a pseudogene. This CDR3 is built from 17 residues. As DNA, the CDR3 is TGTGCCAGCAGCCCCCTCCCCGGGCAAGGGGGCTCCTACGAGCAGTACTTC. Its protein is CASSPLPGQGGSYEQYF.

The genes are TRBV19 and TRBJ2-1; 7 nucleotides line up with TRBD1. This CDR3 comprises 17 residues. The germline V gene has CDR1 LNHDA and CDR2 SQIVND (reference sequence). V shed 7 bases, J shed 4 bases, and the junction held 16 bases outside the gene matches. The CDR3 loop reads CASKSRSGTADYNEQFF. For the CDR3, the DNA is TGTGCCAGTAAGTCCCGCTCGGGGACAGCAGATTACAATGAGCAGTTCTTC.

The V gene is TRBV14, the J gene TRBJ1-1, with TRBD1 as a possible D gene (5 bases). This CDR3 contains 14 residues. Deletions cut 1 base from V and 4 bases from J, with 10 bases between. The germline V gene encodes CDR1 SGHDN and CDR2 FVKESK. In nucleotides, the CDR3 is TGTGCCAGCAGCCAAGTTATCGGGGGCACTGAAGCTTTCTTT. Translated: CASSQVIGGTEAFF.

In DNA form, the CDR3 reads TGTGCCAGCAGCTTGTCATTGGGGGCGGTGAGAGGGACCCAGTACTTC. It translates to CASSLSLGAVRGTQYF. The chain couples TRBV5-6 to TRBJ2-5; possible D gene TRBD1, 6 bases. From germline, CDR1 is SGHDT and CDR2 YYEEEE. With 1 base removed from V and 7 bases from J, the gap between germline ends came to 20 bases. The CDR3 extends over 16 amino acids.

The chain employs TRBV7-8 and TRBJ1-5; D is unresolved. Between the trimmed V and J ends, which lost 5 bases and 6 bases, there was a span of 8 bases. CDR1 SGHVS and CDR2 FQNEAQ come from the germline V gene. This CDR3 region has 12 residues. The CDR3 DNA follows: TGTGCCAGCAGCAGCCTCTCTCAGCCCCAGCATTTT. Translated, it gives CASSSLSQPQHF.

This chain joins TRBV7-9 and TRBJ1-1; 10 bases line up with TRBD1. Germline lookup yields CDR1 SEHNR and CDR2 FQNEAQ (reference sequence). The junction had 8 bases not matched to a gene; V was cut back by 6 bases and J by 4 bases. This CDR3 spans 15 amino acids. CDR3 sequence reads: CASSSTGGMVTEAFF. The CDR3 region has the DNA TGTGCCAGCAGTTCGACAGGGGGCATGGTCACTGAAGCTTTCTTT.

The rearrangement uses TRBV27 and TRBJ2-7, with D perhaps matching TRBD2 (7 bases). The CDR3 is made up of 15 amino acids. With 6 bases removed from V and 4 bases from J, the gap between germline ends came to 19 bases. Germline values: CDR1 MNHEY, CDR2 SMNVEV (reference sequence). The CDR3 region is CASSRGGERGYEQYF. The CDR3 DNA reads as TGTGCCAGCAGCCGAGGGGGGGAGCGGGGTTACGAGCAGTACTTC.

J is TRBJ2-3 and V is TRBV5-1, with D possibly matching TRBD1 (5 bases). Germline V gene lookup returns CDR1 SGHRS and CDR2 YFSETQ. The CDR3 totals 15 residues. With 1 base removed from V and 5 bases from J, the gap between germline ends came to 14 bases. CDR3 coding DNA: TGCGCCAGCAGCTTGACAGGAGCTGTGGGAGATACGCAGTATTTT. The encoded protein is CASSLTGAVGDTQYF.

The CDR3 bases are TGTGCCAGCAGTGAATGGGGCCCCGCGTCGGGTGAGCAGTTCTTC. Its protein is CASSEWGPASGEQFF. The V and J genes are TRBV2 and TRBJ2-1; maybe TRBD1 (5 bases). This CDR3 spans 15 amino acids. Trimming pared 2 bases from V and 9 bases from J, leaving 17 bases between. Looked up from germline, CDR1 is SNHLY and CDR2 is FYNNEI.

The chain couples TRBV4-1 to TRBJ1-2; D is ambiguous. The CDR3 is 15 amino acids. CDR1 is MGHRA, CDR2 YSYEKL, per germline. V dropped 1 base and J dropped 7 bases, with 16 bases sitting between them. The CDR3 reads CASSQVPDSLGGYTF. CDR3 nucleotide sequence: TGCGCCAGCAGCCAAGTCCCGGACTCCCTGGGTGGCTACACCTTC.

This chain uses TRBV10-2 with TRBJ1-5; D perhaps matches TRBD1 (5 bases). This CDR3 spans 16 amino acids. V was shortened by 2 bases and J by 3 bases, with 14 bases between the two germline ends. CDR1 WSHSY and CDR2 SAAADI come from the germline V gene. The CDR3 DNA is TGCGCCAGCAGTGAGGGGGCAGCGTCGGACAATCAGCCCCAGCATTTT. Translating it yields CASSEGAASDNQPQHF.

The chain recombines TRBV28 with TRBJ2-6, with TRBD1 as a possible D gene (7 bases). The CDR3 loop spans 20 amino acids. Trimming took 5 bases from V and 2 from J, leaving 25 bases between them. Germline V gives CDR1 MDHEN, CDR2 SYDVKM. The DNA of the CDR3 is TGTGCCAGCAGTCCCCCCCCCGGGGCAGGGGGGTACACTGGGGCCAACGTCCTGACTTTC. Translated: CASSPPPGAGGYTGANVLTF.

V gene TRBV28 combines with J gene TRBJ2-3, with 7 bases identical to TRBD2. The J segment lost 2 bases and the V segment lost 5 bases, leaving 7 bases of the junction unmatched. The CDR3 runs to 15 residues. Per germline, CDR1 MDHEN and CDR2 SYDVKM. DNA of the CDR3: TGTGCCAGCAGTCCCCCCGGGAGGCCCACAGATACGCAGTATTTT. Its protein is CASSPPGRPTDTQYF.

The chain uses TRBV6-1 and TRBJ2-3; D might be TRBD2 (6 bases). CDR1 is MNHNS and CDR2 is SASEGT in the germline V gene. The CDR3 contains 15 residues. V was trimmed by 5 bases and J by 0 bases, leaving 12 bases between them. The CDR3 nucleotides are TGTGCCAGCAGTTTTAGCGGAGCTAGCACAGATACGCAGTATTTT. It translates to CASSFSGASTDTQYF.

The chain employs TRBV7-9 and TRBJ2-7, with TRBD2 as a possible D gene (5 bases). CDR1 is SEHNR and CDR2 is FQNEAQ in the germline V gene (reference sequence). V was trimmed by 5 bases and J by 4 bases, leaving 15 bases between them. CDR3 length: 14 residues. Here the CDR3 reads CASSHPDSPYEQYF. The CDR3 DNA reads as TGTGCCAGCAGCCACCCGGACTCTCCTTACGAGCAGTACTTC.

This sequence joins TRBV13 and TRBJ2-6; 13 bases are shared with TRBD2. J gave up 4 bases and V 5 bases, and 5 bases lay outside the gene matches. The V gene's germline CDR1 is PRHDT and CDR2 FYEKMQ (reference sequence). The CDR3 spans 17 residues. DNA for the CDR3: TGTGCCAGCAGCCCTGGACTAGCGGGAGCCGGGGCCAACGTCCTGACTTTC. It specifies CASSPGLAGAGANVLTF.

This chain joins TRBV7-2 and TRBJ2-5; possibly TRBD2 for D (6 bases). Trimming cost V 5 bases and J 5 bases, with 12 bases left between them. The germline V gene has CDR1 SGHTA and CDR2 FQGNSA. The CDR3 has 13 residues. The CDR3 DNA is TGTGCCAGCAGCATAGGACTACGGGAGACCCAGTACTTC. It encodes CASSIGLRETQYF.

CDR3 in DNA: TGTGCCAGCAGATCGGGACAGGGACTTTATACGCAGTATTTT. Protein product: CASRSGQGLYTQYF. The chain is built from TRBV6-1 and TRBJ2-3; TRBD1 agrees at 9 bases. This CDR3 contains 14 residues. V was pared by 6 bases and J by 7 bases, with 8 bases of the junction left unmatched. Germline V lookup: CDR1 MNHNS, CDR2 SASEGT.

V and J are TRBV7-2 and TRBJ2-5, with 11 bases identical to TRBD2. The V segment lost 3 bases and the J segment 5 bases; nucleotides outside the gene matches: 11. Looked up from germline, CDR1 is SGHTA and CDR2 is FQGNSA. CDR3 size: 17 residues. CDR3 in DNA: TGTGCCAGCAGCTTTGGGGTGACTAGCGGGATTGAGGAGACCCAGTACTTC. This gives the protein CASSFGVTSGIEETQYF.

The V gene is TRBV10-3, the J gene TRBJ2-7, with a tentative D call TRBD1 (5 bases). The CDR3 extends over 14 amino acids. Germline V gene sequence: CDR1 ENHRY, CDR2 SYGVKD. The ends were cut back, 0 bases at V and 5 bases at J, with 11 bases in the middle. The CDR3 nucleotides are TGTGCCATCAGTGAGTCGGGTCAGGGTGACGAGCAGTACTTC. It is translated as CAISESGQGDEQYF.

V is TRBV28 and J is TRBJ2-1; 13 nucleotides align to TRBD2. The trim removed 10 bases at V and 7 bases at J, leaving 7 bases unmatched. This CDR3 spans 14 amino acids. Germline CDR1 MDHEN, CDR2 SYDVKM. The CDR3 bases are TGTGCCACCCAGGGACTAGCGGGAAGGAATGAGCAGTTCTTC. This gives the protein CATQGLAGRNEQFF.

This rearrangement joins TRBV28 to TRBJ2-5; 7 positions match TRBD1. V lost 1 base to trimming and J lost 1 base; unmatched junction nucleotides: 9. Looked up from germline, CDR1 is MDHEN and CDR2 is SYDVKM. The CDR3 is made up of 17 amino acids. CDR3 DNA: TGTGCCAGCAGTTTATCGGCCCTAGACAGGGCCCAAGAGACCCAGTACTTC. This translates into CASSLSALDRAQETQYF.

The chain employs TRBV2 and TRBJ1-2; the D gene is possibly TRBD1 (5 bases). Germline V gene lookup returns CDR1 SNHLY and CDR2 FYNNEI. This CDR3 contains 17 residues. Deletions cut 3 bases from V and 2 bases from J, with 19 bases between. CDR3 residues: CASSDQTEEIFNYGYTF. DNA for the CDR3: TGTGCCAGCAGTGACCAGACAGAGGAGATATTCAACTATGGCTACACCTTC. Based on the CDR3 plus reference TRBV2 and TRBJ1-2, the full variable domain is EPEVTQTPSHQVTQMGQEVILRCVPISNHLYFYWYRQILGQKVEFLVSFYNNEISEKSEIFDDQFSVERPDGSNFTLKIRSTKLEDSAMYFCASSDQTEEIFNYGYTFGSGTRLTVV.